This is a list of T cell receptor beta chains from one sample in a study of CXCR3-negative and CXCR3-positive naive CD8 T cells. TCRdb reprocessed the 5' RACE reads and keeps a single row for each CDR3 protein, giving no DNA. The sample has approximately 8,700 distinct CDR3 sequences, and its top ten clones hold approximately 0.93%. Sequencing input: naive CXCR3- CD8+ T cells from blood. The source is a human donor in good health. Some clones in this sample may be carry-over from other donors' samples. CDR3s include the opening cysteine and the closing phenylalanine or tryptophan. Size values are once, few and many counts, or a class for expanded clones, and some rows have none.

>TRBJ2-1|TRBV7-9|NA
CASTAGEPYNEQFF
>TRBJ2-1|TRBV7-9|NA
CASSWGLAGYNEQFF
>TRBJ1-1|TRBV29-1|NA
CSVGITDRGTEAFF
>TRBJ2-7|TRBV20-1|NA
CSAPSGSVHEQYF
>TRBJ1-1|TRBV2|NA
CASSEGAGTEAFF
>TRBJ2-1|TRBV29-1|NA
CSVEDRGMDNEQFF
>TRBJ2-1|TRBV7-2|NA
CASSPPPADEQFF
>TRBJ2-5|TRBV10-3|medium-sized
CAISGVERGSPETQYF
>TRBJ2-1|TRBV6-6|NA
CASSFRDYEQFF
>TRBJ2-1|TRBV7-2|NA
CASSHHGLASSYNEQFF
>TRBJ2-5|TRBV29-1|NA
CSVEERLAGAETQYF
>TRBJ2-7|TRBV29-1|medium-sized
CSVAPSVSPTYEQYF
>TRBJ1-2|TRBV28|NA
CASTAENYGYTF
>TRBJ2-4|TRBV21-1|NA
CASSKAGGRGGINIQYF
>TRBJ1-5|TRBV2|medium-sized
CASTRGDGNQPQHF
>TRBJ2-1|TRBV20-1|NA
CSARDWAGDSYNEQFF
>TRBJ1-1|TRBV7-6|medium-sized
CASSLGGENTEAFF
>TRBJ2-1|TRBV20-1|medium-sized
CSSQSGVRPYNEQFF
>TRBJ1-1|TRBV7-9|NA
CASSLVSVLDEAFF
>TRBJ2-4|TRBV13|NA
CASSLGQGDIQYF
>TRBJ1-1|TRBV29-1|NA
CSVWTTGPSIAFF
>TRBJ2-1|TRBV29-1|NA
CSVEGGGNDGSYNEQFF
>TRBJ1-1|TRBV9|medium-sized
CASSTHRSSSKTEAFF
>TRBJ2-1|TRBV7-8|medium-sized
CASSSEVTGGGSYNEQFF
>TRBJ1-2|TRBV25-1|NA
CASSDPNRNYGYTF
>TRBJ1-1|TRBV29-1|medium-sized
CSMKTAGNTEAFF
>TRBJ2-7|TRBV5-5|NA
CASSSVTSIEQYF
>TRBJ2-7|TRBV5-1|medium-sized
CASKEREGRDHFYEQYF
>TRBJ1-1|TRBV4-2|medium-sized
CASSSRTAGSIF
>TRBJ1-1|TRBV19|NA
CASSNALPEAFF
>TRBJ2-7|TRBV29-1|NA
CSVGQREAYEQYF
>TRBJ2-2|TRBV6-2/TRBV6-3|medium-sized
CASGDGQGTGELFF
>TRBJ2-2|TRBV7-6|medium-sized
CASSPQAVGGELFF
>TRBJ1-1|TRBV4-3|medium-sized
CASSQGFEAFF
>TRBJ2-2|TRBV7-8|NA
CASSQPGGMDTGELFF
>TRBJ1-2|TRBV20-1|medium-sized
CSASQGNYGYTF
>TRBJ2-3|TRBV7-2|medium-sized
CASSLARQGEETDTQYF
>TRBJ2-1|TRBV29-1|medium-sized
CSVTDRGPEQFF
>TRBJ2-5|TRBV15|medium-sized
CATSDRDATQETQYF
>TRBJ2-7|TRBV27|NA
CASSLFLAGGSPTSYEQYF
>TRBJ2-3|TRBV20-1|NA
CSARTSGISTDTQYF
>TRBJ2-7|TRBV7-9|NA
CASSFGGGPYEQYF
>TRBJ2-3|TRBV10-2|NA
CASSLSGRATDTQYF
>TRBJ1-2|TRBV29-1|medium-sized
CSVSSENFYGYTF
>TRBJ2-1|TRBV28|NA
CASSLRALAGDNEQFF
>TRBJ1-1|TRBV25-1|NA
CASSPMTLLNTEAFF
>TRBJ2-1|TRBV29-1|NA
CSVPGTSGTYNEQFF
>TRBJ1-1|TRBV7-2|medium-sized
CASSLGGLAEAFF
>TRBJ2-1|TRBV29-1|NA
CSVPPGLAGRGLTDEQFF